This T cell receptor (beta chain) was sequenced during a study of T cell repertoires in aging, cancer and after chemotherapy. Study information: Donor ages fell into six groups from 30 or younger up to 70 or older.

Study-wide points: Immunological memory after chemotherapy cannot be judged from the repertoire data. Rebound thymic output was suggested by rising median generation probability during chemotherapy in each cancer cohort.

TRB rearrangements spanning V, D and J were amplified using mixed TRB-A/B primers. TCRdb called the multiplex PCR reads again in MiXCR, with one record for every CDR3 protein. This table has roughly 4,300 distinct CDR3 sequences, 20% to 25% appearing once. In this sample, this clonotype turned up a few times. Its cognate antigen is unknown. The template was genomic DNA from peripheral blood, not RNA. The sequence came from a human donor in good health. The donor label of this sample is uncertain. The sequencing input was blood.

The CDR3, as DNA: TGTGCCAGCAGAGGACAGGAGTACAATCAGCCCCAGCATTTT. Translated: CASRGQEYNQPQHF. The chain recombines TRBV6-2 or TRBV6-3 with TRBJ1-5; 7 nucleotides align to TRBD1. Germline V gene lookup returns CDR1 MNHEY and CDR2 SVGEGT. CDR3 length equals 14 residues. V shed 6 bases, J shed 3 bases, and the junction held 5 bases outside the gene matches.